This T cell receptor (beta chain) was recorded in a study of cytomegalovirus exposure and HLA in healthy donors. The study, taken as a whole, reports: Cytomegalovirus status, reportedly, was diagnosed with high specificity and sensitivity by the classifier. Across donors, presence/absence analyses took sequencing depth to be roughly uniform.

J gave up 2 bases and V 4 bases, and 6 bases lay outside the gene matches. Per the germline V gene, CDR1 is SGHNT and CDR2 is YYREEE (reference sequence). The CDR3 loop spans 16 amino acids. This clone appeared a few times. Its antigen is undetermined. The PCR made use of 60 Vbeta and 13 Jbeta primers. Some clones are missing from TCRdb's copy, which holds only in-frame ones; the method was immunoSEQ multiplex PCR. In the table there are about 170,000 clones, around 78% of which are singletons. This clonotype was obtained from a female donor in good health and CMV-seronegative. This sequence joins TRBV5-4 and TRBJ2-7; the match to TRBD2 covers 13 bases. Sequencing was done on a sample of PBMCs. CDR3 protein: CASSPRLAGGPYEQYF. Here the CDR3 DNA reads TGTGCCAGCAGCCCCCGACTAGCGGGGGGACCCTACGAGCAGTACTTC.